This TCR beta chain was documented in a study of shared clonotypes between healthy human individuals (TCRdb year 2020). The study in broad terms: The cohort comprised two women and a few men aged 18 to 49 years. For each donor, CD4 naive and CD4 memory were each run on three plates, CD8 naive on two plates, and CD8 memory on one plate. The study deeply sequenced blood TCR repertoires of five healthy adults to estimate repertoire size and the extent of clonotype sharing between individuals. Different laboratories and diverse techniques were used to prepare libraries and sequence TCR repertoires, to increase sequencing depth and limit assay-specific biases. Between about 0.9 and 9 billion PBMCs per donor were obtained by leukapheresis.

Points on this clone: Its antigen specificity is not known. Within one base of it there is no much larger clone, and no base qualities were kept.

The donors were healthy, HIV-negative adults with no recently reported acute infections or vaccinations. All donors were Caucasian adults living in Nashville, Tennessee, USA. CD4+ T cells were enriched by magnetic negative selection; naive cells were then positively selected on CD45RA, and the negative fraction formed the memory subset. After blood collection by leukapheresis, PBMCs were isolated using Ficoll-Histopaque density gradient centrifugation and then cryopreserved in the vapor phase of liquid nitrogen. Purity and quantity of every magnetically sorted T cell population were checked by analytical flow cytometry. Each sorted fraction had its genomic DNA isolated and then quantified by UV absorbance on a Nanodrop 2000c. The CDR3, cysteine through phenylalanine, is 14 amino acids long. The kept DNA is CDR3 alone, 42 bases in frame from the first base. The junction shows trimming of 7 bases on V and 0 bases on J, plus 9 bases between the germline ends. The germline V gene sets CDR1 to SGHTA and CDR2 to FQGTGA.

Results and caveats for the whole study, not just this receptor: Based on pairwise subsampling, the degree of clonotype sharing among donors was expected to be affected by sequencing depth. Even with the large sequencing depth, rarefaction of the sorted-subset datasets indicated that sequencing was incomplete. Sampling was restricted to blood, and TCR repertoires in tissue are likely to differ from TCR repertoires in blood. Compared with non-shared clonotypes, the clonotypes found in all four sorted-subset donors had higher generation probabilities. Sharing across a few donors was observed for around 4.8% of naive CD4, 3% to 3.5% of naive CD8, over 2% of memory CD4, and roughly 0.4% of memory CD8 clonotypes. The small number of donors limited the genetic and exposure-history diversity represented. Naive subsets generally had larger estimated clonotype richness than memory subsets.

Using the deep immunoSEQ assay, multiplex PCR amplified TCR CDR3 regions from genomic DNA. Extracted genomic DNA from each cell subset was distributed evenly across all wells of several immunoSEQ 96-well plates, and each plate was treated as a replicate. For sorted subsets, each replicate PCR was loaded with roughly 200 ng genomic DNA, equivalent to 25,000 to 35,000 T cell genomes. Purified libraries were quantified with a Qubit 3.0 fluorometer, sized on a Bioanalyzer 2100, and re-quantified with the KAPA Library Quantification kit. Every immunoSEQ 96-well plate was sequenced on a separate single-read 150-cycle Illumina NextSeq 550 flow cell. The published analysis was carried out like this. The immunoSEQ output contained only junctional sequences without quality scores, so filtering could not match that applied to full-length reads. Sequences were annotated with PyIR, a Python wrapper for IgBLAST v1.9, using IMGT germline references to assign V/J genes and CDR3. Reads were filtered out if the reads had weak V/J assignments (E-value above 1e-6), no CDR3, stop codons, out-of-frame junctions, or ambiguous translated residues. V3J clonotypes were defined as sequences sharing the same inferred V gene, J gene, and CDR3 amino acid sequence. The percentage overlap between two repertoires was calculated by dividing the number of shared unique clonotypes by the size of the smaller repertoire. RTK rarefaction, the Chao1 estimator, and Recon v2.1 estimates of unobserved clonotypes were used to assess repertoire richness. Generation probabilities for all TCRbeta clonotypes obtained by the gDNA method from a few donors were computed using OLGA. The clones in this table, taken by TCRdb from immuneACCESS, are in-frame only. Not every clone is retained; where verified, under half of the shortfall comes from an unresolved V gene, and the cause of the rest is unknown. D and trimming come from the DNA, and the V and J calls and clone size come from that table. A total of roughly 1,500,000 clones appear in this sample, 95% to 99% of them only once. The ten largest clones add up to about 0.45% of the sample.

Sequenced input: naive CD4+ T cells sorted from blood. In light of the paper, this sample's cell subset or site label describes: CD45RA+ positively selected. The receptor was isolated from a man in his thirties or forties in good health. Rearrangement joined TRBV7-3 to TRBJ2-2; no confident D gene assignment can be made. This receptor has the CDR3 CASTPGPNTGELFF. The nucleotide sequence reads as follows: TGTGCCAGCACCCCTGGCCCGAACACCGGGGAGCTGTTTTTT.